Following are 14 T cell receptor beta chains from one sample sequenced in a study of immune evolution from preneoplasia to lung adenocarcinoma. Assay used: immunoSEQ multiplex PCR; TCRdb lists only in-frame clones, some missing. Among over 4,000 clones listed, under 80% were seen once. Sequencing input: FFPE adjacent normal lung tissue. The receptors were sampled from a person aged 55-80 years with lung adenocarcinoma.

This chain links TRBV6-5 with TRBJ2-7; D may match TRBD1 or TRBD2 (5 bases each). This CDR3 is 13 amino acids long. In germline, CDR1 is MNHEY, CDR2 SVGAGI. The V and J ends lost 6 bases and 7 bases respectively, with 16 bases between them. As DNA, the CDR3 is TGTGCCAGCAGGCCGGGACCCGACGGGGAGCAGTACTTC. Amino acid sequence: CASRPGPDGEQYF.

This clone was counted a few times. The rearrangement joins TRBV21-1 to TRBJ1-2; the table names TRBD1, a call not compared with the DNA. TRBV21-1 is tagged as a pseudogene. The CDR3 is 14 residues long. The CDR3 loop is CASSKVAEIWAPVF. The CDR3 region has the DNA TGTGCCAGCAGCAAAGTGGCCGAGATCTGGGCCCCGGTCTTC.

The V and J genes are TRBV10-2 and TRBJ2-7, with 7 bases that match TRBD2. The trim removed 3 bases at V and 4 bases at J, leaving 0 bases unmatched. From germline, CDR1 is WSHSY and CDR2 SAAADI. The CDR3 consists of 12 residues. The CDR3 coding sequence is TGCGCCAGCAGTGACGGGGGGTACGAGCAGTACTTC. Encoded protein: CASSDGGYEQYF.

The chain joins TRBV9 to TRBJ2-7, with 7 bases identical to TRBD1. V shed 0 bases, J shed 6 bases, and the junction held 3 bases outside the gene matches. This CDR3 has 13 amino acids. Germline V gene data show CDR1 as SGDLS and CDR2 as YYNGEE. The CDR3 nucleotides read TGTGCCAGCAGCGTAGGACAGGGTGGCGAGCAGTACTTC. Its protein product is CASSVGQGGEQYF.

The V call is TRBV30, the J call TRBJ1-4, with no clear D. CDR3 length: 14 residues. From germline, CDR1 is GTSNPN and CDR2 SVGIG (reference sequence). The germline V and J ends were trimmed by 0 bases and 0 bases, with 5 bases remaining between them. The CDR3 is CAWSVGSTNEKLFF. CDR3 nucleotides: TGTGCCTGGAGTGTAGGGTCAACTAATGAAAAACTGTTTTTT.

This sequence joins TRBV30 and TRBJ1-5; D is uncertain. CDR3 length equals 12 residues. V dropped 2 bases and J dropped 0 bases, with 2 bases sitting between them. CDR1 is GTSNPN, CDR2 SVGIG, per germline (reference sequence). CDR3 sequence reads: CAWSHSNQPQHF. The CDR3 DNA reads TGTGCCTGGAGTCATAGCAATCAGCCCCAGCATTTT.

V usage is TRBV4-2 and J usage is TRBJ2-5; 9 bases fit TRBD2. The junction had 9 bases not matched to a gene; V was cut back by 0 bases and J by 4 bases. The germline V gene has CDR1 LGHNA and CDR2 YNFKEQ. The CDR3 sequence is 17 residues long. CDR3 region: CASSQDPSGGRVETQYF. CDR3 sequence (DNA): TGTGCCAGCAGCCAAGACCCCAGCGGGGGGAGGGTAGAGACCCAGTACTTC.

The gene calls are TRBV18 and TRBJ2-1; tentative D call: TRBD1 (6 bases). Germline CDR1 is KGHSH and CDR2 is LQKENI. Trimming stripped 3 bases from V and 10 bases from J, with 16 bases between. The CDR3 covers 14 residues. The CDR3 spells CASSPQDRSEEQFF. For the CDR3, the DNA is TGTGCCAGCTCACCGCAAGACAGGTCCGAAGAGCAGTTCTTC.

The chain recombines TRBV4-2 with TRBJ2-7, with D uncertain. CDR1 LGHNA and CDR2 YNFKEQ come from the germline V gene. V shed 4 bases and J shed 2 bases, with 18 bases lying between them. The CDR3 is 16 residues long. As DNA, the CDR3 is TGTGCCAGCAGCCCCGTCCTAAATGAAGGCCCCTACGAGCAGTACTTC. Residues: CASSPVLNEGPYEQYF.

This rearrangement joins TRBV28 to TRBJ2-5; tentative D call: TRBD2 (5 bases). With 7 bases removed from V and 5 bases from J, the gap between germline ends came to 17 bases. This CDR3 has 14 amino acids. Germline CDR1 reads MDHEN; CDR2 reads SYDVKM. CDR3 bases: TGTGCCAGCACCCCCGGGAACAGTATGGAGACCCAGTACTTC. As protein: CASTPGNSMETQYF.

The chain carries TRBV6-5 and TRBJ2-1; D remains ambiguous. With 0 bases removed from V and 3 bases from J, the gap between germline ends came to 3 bases. The germline V gene encodes CDR1 MNHEY and CDR2 SVGAGI. The length of the CDR3 is 13 residues. CDR3 sequence reads: CASSYSSYNEQFF. The CDR3 coding sequence is TGTGCCAGCAGTTACTCTAGCTACAATGAGCAGTTCTTC.

This rearrangement joins TRBV19 to TRBJ1-2; 8 bases match TRBD1. Trimming at V came to 7 bases and at J to 4 bases, leaving 8 bases not matched to a gene. The CDR3 runs to 14 residues. CDR1 LNHDA and CDR2 SQIVND come from the germline V gene (reference sequence). The CDR3 loop reads CASKRGQASYGYTF. The CDR3 nucleotides read TGTGCCAGTAAAAGGGGACAGGCCTCCTATGGCTACACCTTC.

The chain has TRBV14 and TRBJ1-1; unclear D gene. Germline CDR1 reads SGHDN; CDR2 reads FVKESK. The ends were cut back, 2 bases at V and 2 bases at J, with 6 bases in the middle. The CDR3 covers 13 residues. The CDR3 is CASSQYQNTEAFF. CDR3 bases: TGTGCCAGCAGCCAATATCAAAACACTGAAGCTTTCTTT.

This clone was seen a few times. This chain joins TRBV15 and TRBJ2-1; D gene unclear. CDR1 and CDR2 (germline): LNHNV, YYDKDF (reference sequence). V was pared by 3 bases and J by 7 bases, with 10 bases between. This CDR3 is built from 13 residues. DNA of the CDR3: TGTGCCACCAGCAGTAACCGATTAAATGAGCAGTTCTTC. It translates to CATSSNRLNEQFF.